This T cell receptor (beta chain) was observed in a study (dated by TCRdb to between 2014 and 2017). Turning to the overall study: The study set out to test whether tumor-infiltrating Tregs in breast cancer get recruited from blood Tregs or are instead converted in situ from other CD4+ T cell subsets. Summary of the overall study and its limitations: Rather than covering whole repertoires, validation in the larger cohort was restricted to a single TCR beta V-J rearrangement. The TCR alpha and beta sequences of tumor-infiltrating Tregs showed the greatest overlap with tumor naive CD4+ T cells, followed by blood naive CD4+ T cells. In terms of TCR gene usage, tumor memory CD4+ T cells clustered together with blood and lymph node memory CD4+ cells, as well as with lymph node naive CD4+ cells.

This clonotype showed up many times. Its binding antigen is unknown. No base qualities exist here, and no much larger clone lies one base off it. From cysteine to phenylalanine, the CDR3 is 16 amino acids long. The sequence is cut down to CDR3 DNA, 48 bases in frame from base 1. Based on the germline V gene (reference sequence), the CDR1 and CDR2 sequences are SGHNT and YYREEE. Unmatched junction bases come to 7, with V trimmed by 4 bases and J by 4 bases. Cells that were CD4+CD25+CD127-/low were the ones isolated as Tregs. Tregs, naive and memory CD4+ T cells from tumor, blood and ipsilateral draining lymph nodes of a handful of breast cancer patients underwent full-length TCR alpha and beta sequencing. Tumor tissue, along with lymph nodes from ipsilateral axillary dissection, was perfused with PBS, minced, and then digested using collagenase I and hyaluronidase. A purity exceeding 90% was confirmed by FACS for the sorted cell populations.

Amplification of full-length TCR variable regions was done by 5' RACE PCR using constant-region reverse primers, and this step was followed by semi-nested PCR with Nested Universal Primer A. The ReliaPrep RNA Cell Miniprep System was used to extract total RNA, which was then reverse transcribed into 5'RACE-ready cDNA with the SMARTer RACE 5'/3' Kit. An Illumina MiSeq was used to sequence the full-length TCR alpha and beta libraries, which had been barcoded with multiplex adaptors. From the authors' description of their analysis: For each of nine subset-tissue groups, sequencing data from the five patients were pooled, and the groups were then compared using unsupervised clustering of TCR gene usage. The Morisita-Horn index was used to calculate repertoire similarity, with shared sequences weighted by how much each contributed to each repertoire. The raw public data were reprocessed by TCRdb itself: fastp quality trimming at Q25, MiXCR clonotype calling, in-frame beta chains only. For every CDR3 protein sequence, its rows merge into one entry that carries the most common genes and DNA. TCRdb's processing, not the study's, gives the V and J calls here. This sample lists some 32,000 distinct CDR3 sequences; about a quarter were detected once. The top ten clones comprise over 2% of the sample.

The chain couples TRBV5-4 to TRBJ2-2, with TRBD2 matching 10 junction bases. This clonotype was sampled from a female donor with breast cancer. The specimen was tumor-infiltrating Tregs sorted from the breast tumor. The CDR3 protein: CASSTASGRGTGELFF. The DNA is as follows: TGTGCCAGCAGCACCGCTAGCGGGAGAGGCACCGGGGAGCTGTTTTTT.